The 3 T cell receptor beta chains in this list originate from one sample, sequenced in a study of CD8 T cells in Susac syndrome. RNA totalling about 0.5 to 1 ug underwent reverse transcription with random hexamers. TCRdb recomputed calls from the immunoSEQ multiplex PCR reads with MiXCR, one row per CDR3 protein. The sample lists over 95,000 distinct CDR3 sequences, 80% to 95% occurring once. Sequenced: CD4+ T cells from PBMCs. Receptor source: a human donor in good health.

The chain couples TRBV27 to TRBJ2-7, with TRBD2 matching over 10 bases. The germline V gene encodes CDR1 MNHEY and CDR2 SMNVEV (reference sequence). Unmatched junction bases numbered 8, after V lost 2 bases and J lost 4 bases. This CDR3 comprises 16 residues. DNA for the CDR3: TGTGCCAGCAGTTTAACCGCTAGCGGGAGTTGGTACGAGCAGTACTTC. Translating gives CASSLTASGSWYEQYF.

This rearrangement joins TRBV6-6 to TRBJ2-7, with D unclear. Per the germline V gene, CDR1 is MNHNY and CDR2 is SVGAGI (reference sequence). V shed 5 bases and J shed 2 bases, with 7 bases lying between them. The CDR3 runs to 12 residues. The CDR3 here is CASSDGAYEQYF. CDR3 in DNA: TGTGCCAGCAGTGACGGAGCCTACGAGCAGTACTTC.

The gene calls are TRBV23-1 and TRBJ2-7, with 7 bases fitting TRBD1. TRBV23-1 is reported as an ORF; its role is uncertain. Germline trimming cut 3 bases from V and 2 bases from J; bases unmatched to any gene: 10. This CDR3 comprises 16 residues. The CDR3 sequence is CASSHHRDSGAYEQYF. The DNA for the CDR3 is TGCGCCAGCAGTCATCACCGGGACAGTGGAGCCTACGAGCAGTACTTC.